These T cell receptor beta chains were read from a single sample in a study of T-cell memory formation after mild COVID-19. One entry per CDR3 protein, called by TCRdb with MiXCR from the 5' RACE reads. The table lists around 500,000 distinct CDR3 sequences, around a sixth of them singletons. What was sequenced was PBMCs or a T cell subset sorted from them (not recorded which). All receptors come from an adult woman who had mild COVID-19 (a few samples of this study predate the infection). Cell type and time point are not known. The conserved cysteine and the conserved F or W are not part of the CDR3 here.

v_gene,j_gene,CDR3aa
TRBV7-9,TRBJ1-2,ASSLGTRTALYGYT
TRBV20-1,TRBJ2-7,SARDQGGEQY
TRBV18,TRBJ1-2,ASSPLGPGVAWGYT
TRBV12-3/TRBV12-4,TRBJ2-1,ASGVHNEQF
TRBV5-1,TRBJ2-2,ASSFYAGGNTGELF
TRBV24-1,TRBJ1-2,ATSDRTGTGIRYT
TRBV30,TRBJ1-2,AWSGYSGSLNYGYT
TRBV12-3/TRBV12-4,TRBJ2-7,ASSLGDRGLYEQY
TRBV18,TRBJ1-1,ASSPRTPPNAF
TRBV7-3,TRBJ2-7,ASSLIWRSDYEQY
TRBV27,TRBJ2-3,ASSLSPRVAGVLTDTQY
TRBV10-3,TRBJ2-5,AISGLVEETQY
TRBV6-2/TRBV6-3,TRBJ2-1,ASSGTTGSYNEQF
TRBV10-3,TRBJ2-2,AISESTSGRRTGELF
TRBV4-3,TRBJ2-3,ASSQSLLGDTQY
TRBV7-8,TRBJ2-7,ASSPTSGGAREQY
TRBV7-3,TRBJ2-7,ASTPPWYNSYEQY
TRBV6-2/TRBV6-3,TRBJ2-7,ASIGRVPYEQY
TRBV5-4,TRBJ2-3,ASSRRGGAPDTQY
TRBV12-3/TRBV12-4,TRBJ1-5,ASSLPGYRQPQH
TRBV29-1,TRBJ1-1,SVSVDGAFTEAF
TRBV3-1,TRBJ2-1,ASSQVSGLVRGNEQF
TRBV6-6,TRBJ1-5,ASRSKSGPAGQPQH
TRBV25-1,TRBJ1-5,ASSESGLPSGSNQPQH
TRBV30,TRBJ1-1,AWSTQNRQTYTEAF
TRBV15,TRBJ1-3,ATSLDRGSGNTIY
TRBV15,TRBJ2-5,ATSRVGQGEQKTQY
TRBV21-1,TRBJ2-1,ASSIHRDISSYNEQF
TRBV7-3,TRBJ2-7,ASSLGGWGGADEQY
TRBV11-2,TRBJ2-7,ASSLEWQQTLGIYEQY
TRBV2,TRBJ2-1,ATHIGPERGSNNEQF
TRBV11-2,TRBJ2-1,ASSLFGTSYNEQF
TRBV12-5,TRBJ1-5,ASGLPGQVSNQPQH
TRBV24-1,TRBJ2-3,ATSDIGQGTVADTQY
TRBV4-2,TRBJ2-7,ASSPRDSPSYEQY
TRBV24-1,TRBJ2-5,ANKTLEEY
TRBV15,TRBJ2-3,ATSRSTSGTTDTQY
TRBV20-1,TRBJ1-1,SARTRGNGRAF
TRBV24-1,TRBJ1-2,ATSSTASYGYT
TRBV25-1,TRBJ1-1,ASSELRGAKTEAF
TRBV12-3/TRBV12-4,TRBJ1-2,ASSSGLFYGYT
TRBV4-1,TRBJ2-2,ASSPPGGPRENTGELF
TRBV6-5,TRBJ2-5,ASSYVPSRGETQY
TRBV12-3/TRBV12-4,TRBJ1-1,ASSFGTPEAF
TRBV5-5,TRBJ2-3,ASSWGRTGGTDTQY
TRBV5-1,TRBJ1-6,ASSPGGENSPLH
TRBV9,TRBJ2-7,ASSVYSSGTGGEQY
TRBV7-8,TRBJ2-1,ASSEDSNEQF
TRBV4-1,TRBJ1-1,ASSQDEGLGAF
TRBV6-6,TRBJ2-2,ASSYTDTGELF
TRBV6-5,TRBJ1-1,ATRWRTTEAF
TRBV10-3,TRBJ2-3,ATRTGRSTDTQY
TRBV28,TRBJ1-2,ASSLSVGEGNYGYT
TRBV24-1,TRBJ2-1,ATSDPGTGGHEQF
TRBV13,TRBJ1-6,ASSSFGGVDSPLH
TRBV5-4,TRBJ2-6,ASSNPPGESSGANVLT
TRBV5-1,TRBJ1-1,ASRVGVNTEAF
TRBV10-3,TRBJ2-7,AMAGKTGAYEQY